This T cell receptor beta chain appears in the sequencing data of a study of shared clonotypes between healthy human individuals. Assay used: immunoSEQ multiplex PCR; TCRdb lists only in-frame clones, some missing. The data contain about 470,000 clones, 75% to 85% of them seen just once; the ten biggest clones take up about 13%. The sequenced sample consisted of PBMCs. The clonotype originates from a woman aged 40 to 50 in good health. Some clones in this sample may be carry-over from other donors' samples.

CDR3: CASSLGQTSYFGYTF. The CDR3 DNA follows: TGTGCCAGCAGCTTAGGGCAGACTTCCTATTTTGGCTACACCTTC. This sequence joins TRBV11-2 and TRBJ1-2; D is undetermined. Germline V gives CDR1 SGHAT, CDR2 FQNNGV. V was trimmed by 1 base and J by 7 bases, leaving 16 bases between them. The CDR3 runs 15 residues. The complete variable domain, with remaining parts taken from reference TRBV11-2 and TRBJ1-2, reads EAGVAQSPRYKIIEKRQSVAFWCNPISGHATLYWYQQILGQGPKLLIQFQNNGVVDDSQLPKDRFSAERLKGVDSTLKIQPAKLEDSAVYLCASSLGQTSYFGYTFGSGTRLTVV.